The 18 T cell receptor beta chains below come from one sample, sequenced in a study of blood T cells in healthy people across ages. The second PCR ran roughly 6 to 11 cycles with a sample-barcoded 5' primer and J-beta primers. TCRdb re-derived calls from the 5' RACE reads in MiXCR, one entry per CDR3 protein. The top ten clones hold roughly 23% of a sample with nearly 1 million distinct CDR3 sequences, roughly 47% of them seen once. The sample taken for sequencing was blood. The source of these receptors is a woman aged 55-70 years in good health.

The chain joins TRBV6-6 to TRBJ2-7; 8 bases match TRBD2. The J segment lost 0 bases and the V segment lost 2 bases, leaving 3 bases of the junction unmatched. Germline CDR1 and CDR2: MNHNY and SVGAGI (reference sequence). The CDR3 runs to 15 residues. The CDR3 spells CASSYETSVSYEQYF. The CDR3 coding sequence is TGTGCCAGCAGTTACGAGACTAGCGTCTCCTACGAGCAGTACTTC.

The chain joins TRBV2 to TRBJ1-2; 7 positions match TRBD1. The junction had 8 bases not matched to a gene; V was cut back by 9 bases and J by 7 bases. The CDR3 totals 12 residues. Germline CDR1 is SNHLY and CDR2 is FYNNEI. CDR3 DNA: TGTGCCAGTCGACAGGGTATGGGTGGCTACACCTTC. Amino acids: CASRQGMGGYTF. Full variable domain (remainder filled in from reference TRBV2 and TRBJ1-2): EPEVTQTPSHQVTQMGQEVILRCVPISNHLYFYWYRQILGQKVEFLVSFYNNEISEKSEIFDDQFSVERPDGSNFTLKIRSTKLEDSAMYFCASRQGMGGYTFGSGTRLTVV.

This clonotype was seen ten or more times. The chain is built from TRBV12-3 or TRBV12-4 and TRBJ1-2, with D hard to call. Trimming removed 5 bases from V and 3 bases from J, with 7 bases in between. The CDR3 spans 12 residues. CDR3 coding DNA: TGTGCCAGCAGTGCGGATGACTATGGCTACACCTTC. Its translation is CASSADDYGYTF.

The V gene is TRBV30, the J gene TRBJ1-1; tentatively, D is TRBD1 (5 bases). Trimming stripped 3 bases from V and 7 bases from J, with 9 bases between. From germline, CDR1 is GTSNPN and CDR2 SVGIG (reference sequence). The CDR3 spans 11 residues. The CDR3 loop reads CAWRRQIEAFF. The CDR3 nucleotides are TGTGCCTGGAGGAGACAGATTGAAGCTTTCTTT. The whole variable domain, remainder taken from reference TRBV30 and TRBJ1-1, is SQTIHQWPATLVQPVGSPLSLECTVEGTSNPNLYWYRQAAGRGLQLLFYSVGIGQISSEVPQNLSASRPQDRQFILSSKKLLLSDSGFYLCAWRRQIEAFFGQGTRLTVV.

The chain combines TRBV7-9 with TRBJ2-3; D ambiguous. The germline V gene has CDR1 SEHNR and CDR2 FQNEAQ (reference sequence). Trimming took 1 base from V and 0 from J, leaving 8 bases between them. This CDR3 comprises 15 residues. CDR3 sequence: CASSLVGRSTDTQYF. CDR3 nucleotide sequence: TGTGCCAGCAGCTTAGTCGGACGGAGCACAGATACGCAGTATTTT.

The rearrangement links TRBV7-9 to TRBJ2-1; D is possibly TRBD1 (6 bases). CDR3 length: 14 residues. V was shortened by 5 bases and J by 8 bases, with 16 bases between the two germline ends. Per the germline V gene, CDR1 is SEHNR and CDR2 is FQNEAQ (reference sequence). DNA of the CDR3: TGTGCCAGCAGCCCCGGACCAGGGGCCCATGAGCAGTTCTTC. It is translated as CASSPGPGAHEQFF.

This clonotype is a singleton in its sample. V usage is TRBV29-1 and J usage is TRBJ2-7; 7 nucleotides line up with TRBD2. The germline V gene has CDR1 SQVTM and CDR2 ANQGSEA. J gave up 3 bases and V 4 bases, and 3 bases lay outside the gene matches. The CDR3 loop spans 12 amino acids. In nucleotides, the CDR3 is TGCAGCGTTGGGGAGGGAGACTACGAGCAGTACTTC. Its translation is CSVGEGDYEQYF.

The CDR3 nucleotides read TGCGCCAGCAGCTGGACAGGCCGCAATGAAAAACTGTTTTTT. Its translation: CASSWTGRNEKLFF. The rearrangement links TRBV5-1 to TRBJ1-4, with 7 bases aligning to TRBD1. Germline CDR1 SGHRS, CDR2 YFSETQ. The trim removed 3 bases at V and 5 bases at J, leaving 4 bases unmatched. This CDR3 has 14 amino acids.

In this sample, this clonotype turned up a few times. The CDR3 coding sequence is TGCAGCGTTGTTCTACTAGTCCCTACGGGTGAGCAGTTCTTC. Its protein product is CSVVLLVPTGEQFF. The chain carries TRBV29-1 and TRBJ2-1, with D perhaps TRBD2 (5 bases). The germline V gene encodes CDR1 SQVTM and CDR2 ANQGSEA. The CDR3 extends over 14 amino acids. The V and J ends lost 4 bases and 9 bases respectively, with 19 bases between them.

The CDR3 DNA reads TGTGCCAGCAGCTTAGTGGCTAGCGGAGGGAGCTACAATGAGCAGTTCTTC. It yields the protein CASSLVASGGSYNEQFF. This rearrangement joins TRBV11-1 to TRBJ2-1; 7 bases are shared with TRBD2. The CDR3 has 17 residues. In germline, CDR1 is SGHAT, CDR2 FQDESV (reference sequence). Germline trimming cut 1 base from V and 3 bases from J; bases unmatched to any gene: 9.

The rearrangement uses TRBV7-9 and TRBJ2-3; D perhaps matches TRBD1 (6 bases). V lost 2 bases to trimming and J lost 2 bases, with 20 bases between them. Per the germline V gene, CDR1 is SEHNR and CDR2 is FQNEAQ (reference sequence). The CDR3 consists of 18 residues. The CDR3 DNA sequence: TGTGCCAGCAGCTTACCCAAGAGGGGGTCGCGGTCCACAGATACGCAGTATTTT. It yields the protein CASSLPKRGSRSTDTQYF.

This clonotype appeared a few times. V is TRBV7-6 and J is TRBJ2-5; no reliable D call. The CDR3 runs to 14 residues. Between the trimmed V and J ends, which lost 5 bases and 0 bases, there was a span of 10 bases. Germline CDR1 and CDR2: SGHVS and FNYEAQ. The CDR3 sequence is CASSPSVHQETQYF. The CDR3 DNA follows: TGTGCCAGCAGCCCGAGTGTTCACCAAGAGACCCAGTACTTC.

The chain carries TRBV28 and TRBJ2-4; possibly TRBD1 for D (5 bases). The CDR3 contains 16 residues. Germline CDR1 reads MDHEN; CDR2 reads SYDVKM. V was clipped by 3 bases and J by 1 base, with 13 bases between them. The CDR3 DNA sequence: TGTGCCAGCAGTTTTTGGCAGGGTACGGCCAAAAACATTCAGTACTTC. Translation: CASSFWQGTAKNIQYF.

This chain connects TRBV28 to TRBJ2-5; 12 positions match TRBD1. The CDR3 is 16 amino acids. Losses at the gene ends were 5 bases for V and 5 bases for J; bases not matched to a gene: 9. The germline V gene has CDR1 MDHEN and CDR2 SYDVKM. CDR3 residues: CASSPVGTGGEETQYF. The CDR3 region has the DNA TGTGCCAGCAGTCCGGTCGGGACAGGGGGCGAGGAGACCCAGTACTTC.

This rearrangement joins TRBV12-3 or TRBV12-4 to TRBJ2-5; D perhaps matches TRBD1 (7 bases). CDR3 length equals 14 residues. The V end lost 9 bases, the J end lost 11 bases, and 25 bases lay between the germline ends. The CDR3 region has the DNA TGTGCCAGTAGGGGGCGGGACACACACAATGAGCAGTACTTC. It specifies CASRGRDTHNEQYF.

The chain combines TRBV28 with TRBJ2-2; a weak D match, TRBD1 (5 bases). Germline V gene data show CDR1 as MDHEN and CDR2 as SYDVKM. V lost 8 bases to trimming and J lost 4 bases, with 20 bases between them. The CDR3 totals 16 residues. The CDR3 loop reads CASSYLGETGTGELFF. The CDR3 nucleotides are TGTGCCAGCTCCTATTTAGGGGAAACGGGCACCGGGGAGCTGTTTTTT.

This chain links TRBV15 with TRBJ2-4; tentatively, D is TRBD2 (6 bases). The J call could be wrong; TRBJ2-7 is a better fit for the DNA end. Per the germline V gene, CDR1 is LNHNV and CDR2 is YYDKDF (reference sequence). The CDR3 runs 15 residues. The CDR3 loop is CATSRDRGEAYEQYF. CDR3 DNA sequence: TGTGCCACCAGCAGAGATCGAGGGGAGGCCTACGAGCAGTACTTC.

V gene TRBV20-1 combines with J gene TRBJ2-3; D possibly matches TRBD1 or TRBD2 (5 bases each). This CDR3 has 15 residues. V lost 6 bases and J lost 2, with 18 bases in between. Germline CDR1 reads DFQATT; CDR2 reads SNEGSKA (reference sequence). The CDR3 loop is CSALGVPGHTDTQYF. The CDR3 nucleotides read TGCAGTGCGTTGGGGGTCCCAGGTCACACAGATACGCAGTATTTT.